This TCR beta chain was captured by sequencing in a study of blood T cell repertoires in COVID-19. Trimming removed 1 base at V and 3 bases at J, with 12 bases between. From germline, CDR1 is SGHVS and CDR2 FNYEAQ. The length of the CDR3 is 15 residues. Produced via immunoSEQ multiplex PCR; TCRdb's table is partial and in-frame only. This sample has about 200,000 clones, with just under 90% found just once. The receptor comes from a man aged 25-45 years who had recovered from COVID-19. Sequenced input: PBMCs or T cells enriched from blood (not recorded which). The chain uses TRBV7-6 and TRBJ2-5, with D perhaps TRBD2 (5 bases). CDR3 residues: CASSLDPGFEETQYF. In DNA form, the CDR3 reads TGTGCCAGCAGCTTAGATCCGGGGTTCGAAGAGACCCAGTACTTC.